This TCR beta chain appears in the sequencing data of a study of PD-1 blockade in classical Hodgkin lymphoma. The repertoire was sequenced with immunoSEQ multiplex PCR; TCRdb's copy has only in-frame clones and lacks some. Here the sample spans some 31,000 clones, about 71% being singletons. CDR3 size: 16 residues. This clone occurred once. Every patient had relapsed following autologous stem cell transplantation, and cohorts differed in brentuximab vedotin exposure. This sample comprised peripheral blood mononuclear cells (PBMCs), obtained before the second cycle of nivolumab. The TCR was taken from a human donor with classical Hodgkin lymphoma. This chain joins TRBV21-1 and TRBJ1-1. TRBV21-1 is tagged as a pseudogene. CDR3 coding DNA: TGTGCCAGCGGGGTTAACTTTAGAGCGATGAACACTGAAGCTTTCTTT. This codes for CASGVNFRAMNTEAFF.